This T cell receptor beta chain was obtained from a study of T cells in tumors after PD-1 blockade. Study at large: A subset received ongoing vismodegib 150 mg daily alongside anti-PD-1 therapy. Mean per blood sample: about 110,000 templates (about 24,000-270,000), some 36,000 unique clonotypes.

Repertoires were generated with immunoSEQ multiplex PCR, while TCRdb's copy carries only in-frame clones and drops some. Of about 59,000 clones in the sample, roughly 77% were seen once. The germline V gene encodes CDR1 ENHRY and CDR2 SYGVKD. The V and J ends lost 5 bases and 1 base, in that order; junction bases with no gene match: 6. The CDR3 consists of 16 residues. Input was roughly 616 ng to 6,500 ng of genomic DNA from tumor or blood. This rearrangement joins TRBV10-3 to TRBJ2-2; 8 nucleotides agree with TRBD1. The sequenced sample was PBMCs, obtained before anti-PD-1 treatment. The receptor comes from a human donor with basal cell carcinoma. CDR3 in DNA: TGTGCCATCAGTACCCCCGGGACAGGGAACACCGGGGAGCTGTTTTTT. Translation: CAISTPGTGNTGELFF.